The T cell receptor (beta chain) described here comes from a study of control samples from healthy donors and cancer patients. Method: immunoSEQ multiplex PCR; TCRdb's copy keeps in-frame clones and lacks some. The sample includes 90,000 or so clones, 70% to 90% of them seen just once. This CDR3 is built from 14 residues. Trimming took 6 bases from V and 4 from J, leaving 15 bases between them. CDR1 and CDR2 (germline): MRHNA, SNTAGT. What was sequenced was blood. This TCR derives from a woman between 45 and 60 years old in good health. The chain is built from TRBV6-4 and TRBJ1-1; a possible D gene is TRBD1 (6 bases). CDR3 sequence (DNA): TGTGCCAGCAGCGCCCGGGGGGGCTCCACTGAAGCTTTCTTT. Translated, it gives CASSARGGSTEAFF.